This T cell receptor beta chain was identified during a study of cytomegalovirus exposure and HLA in healthy donors. Study-level results: Presence/absence analyses rested on an assumption that sequencing depth was roughly uniform across donors. An ancestry cluster, one associated with Asian ancestry, reportedly showed fewer N-insertions than the approximately 670-donor mean in a later analysis. Common viral pathogens seemed, in a later analysis, to connect with several of the most significant clusters.

As concerns this clone: The antigen remains undetermined.

PCR amplification relied on 60 Vbeta primers (plus 13 Jbeta primers). The data were produced by immunoSEQ multiplex PCR, yet TCRdb's version contains in-frame clones alone and is incomplete. The data hold about 110,000 clones, with around 74% observed a single time. CDR1 and CDR2 (germline): MNHEY, SVGAGI. The J segment lost 6 bases and the V segment lost 5 bases, leaving 12 bases of the junction unmatched. This CDR3 spans 15 amino acids. The material sequenced was PBMCs. The chain employs TRBV6-5 and TRBJ1-1; 7 bases agree with TRBD1. The clonotype comes from a man aged 35 to 55 in good health and CMV-seronegative. The CDR3: CASSTGDGLAAEAFF. The CDR3, as DNA: TGTGCCAGCAGTACAGGGGACGGGCTAGCCGCTGAAGCTTTCTTT.